This T cell receptor (beta chain) stems from a study of human T cells and chemical hapten exposure. This clonotype was seen only a few times. As for time point: patch test 1, 2 weeks after DPC sensitization. This sample's treatment: therapeutic diphenylcyclopropenone sensitization with weekly scalp DPC. The authors extracted total RNA from unfractionated whole blood. MiXCR, applied by TCRdb to the RACE reads, yields one record per CDR3 protein. The data contain 180,000 or so distinct CDR3 sequences, 20% to 25% of them seen just once; the ten biggest clones take up approximately 6.4%. Sequencing used whole blood, obtained in connection with sensitization to the hapten diphenylcyclopropenone (DPC). This receptor was obtained from a woman between 45 and 65 years old with alopecia areata. Some clones in this sample may be carry-over from other donors' samples.

The CDR3 coding sequence is TGTGCCAGCAGTTCCCCCGGTCGGCAAGAGACCCAGTACTTC. Translating gives CASSSPGRQETQYF. This chain links TRBV27 with TRBJ2-5; D remains unclear. Trimming stripped 4 bases from V and 2 bases from J, with 11 bases between. CDR1 is MNHEY, CDR2 SMNVEV, per germline (reference sequence). This CDR3 spans 14 amino acids.